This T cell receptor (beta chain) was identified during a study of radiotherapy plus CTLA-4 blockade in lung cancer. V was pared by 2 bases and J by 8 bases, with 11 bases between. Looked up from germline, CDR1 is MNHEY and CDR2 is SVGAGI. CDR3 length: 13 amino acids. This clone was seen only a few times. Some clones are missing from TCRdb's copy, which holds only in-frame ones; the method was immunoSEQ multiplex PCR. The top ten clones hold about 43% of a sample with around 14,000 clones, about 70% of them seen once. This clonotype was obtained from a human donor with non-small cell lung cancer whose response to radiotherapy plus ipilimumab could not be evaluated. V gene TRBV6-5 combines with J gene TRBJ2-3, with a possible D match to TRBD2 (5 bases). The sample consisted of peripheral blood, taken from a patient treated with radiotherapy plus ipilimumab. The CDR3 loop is CASSYPAGGTQYF. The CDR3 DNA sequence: TGTGCCAGCAGTTACCCTGCGGGTGGTACGCAGTATTTT.